The rows below give T cell receptor beta chains drawn from one sample of a study of control samples from healthy donors and cancer patients. Here immunoSEQ multiplex PCR was the method, and the copy in TCRdb shows in-frame clones only, minus some. The sample consists of 150,000 to 160,000 clones, 90% to 95% of them appearing once. What was sequenced was blood. These receptors all stem from a man aged 40-55 years in good health. The CDR3 runs from the conserved cysteine through the conserved F or W.

V gene	J gene	CDR3 protein
TRBV6-5	TRBJ1-5	CASSLLDRANQPQHF
TRBV24-1	TRBJ1-1	CATSDPGNTEAFF
TRBV5-6	TRBJ1-4	CASSFHTDGREKLFF
TRBV6-5	TRBJ2-7	CASTYGLAGYEQYF
TRBV7-2	TRBJ1-5	CASSLPGAGQPQHF
TRBV4-3	TRBJ2-7	CASSQGDGALYEQYF
TRBV6-6	TRBJ1-2	CASSYGGRKSGYTF
TRBV10-1	TRBJ1-1	CASSDFMNTEAFF
TRBV7-9	TRBJ2-2	CASSYGDPTGELFF
TRBV18	TRBJ1-1	CASSRTGLDTEAFF
TRBV24-1	TRBJ2-7	CATSDGGGSHEQYF
TRBV28	TRBJ1-4	CASSFPGQGAVGNEKLFF
TRBV19	TRBJ2-7	CASSMGAGTVYEQYF
TRBV15	TRBJ1-2	CATSSPGHHGYTF
TRBV5-1	TRBJ1-6	CASSLVAPGRGLGNSPLHF
TRBV27	TRBJ2-3	CASSRVGGRGTDTQYF
TRBV28	TRBJ1-2	CASTETGVDGRGYTF